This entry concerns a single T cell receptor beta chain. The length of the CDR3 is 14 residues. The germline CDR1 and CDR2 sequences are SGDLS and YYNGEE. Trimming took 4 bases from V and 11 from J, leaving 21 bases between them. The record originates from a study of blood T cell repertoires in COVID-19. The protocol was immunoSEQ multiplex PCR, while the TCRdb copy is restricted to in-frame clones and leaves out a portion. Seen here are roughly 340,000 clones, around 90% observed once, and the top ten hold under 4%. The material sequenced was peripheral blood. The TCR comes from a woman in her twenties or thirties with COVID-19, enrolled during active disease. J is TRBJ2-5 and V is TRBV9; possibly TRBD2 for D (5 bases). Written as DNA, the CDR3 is TGTGCCAGCAGCCCGAGGGCAGTGGGAGAGTCTCAGTACTTC. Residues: CASSPRAVGESQYF.